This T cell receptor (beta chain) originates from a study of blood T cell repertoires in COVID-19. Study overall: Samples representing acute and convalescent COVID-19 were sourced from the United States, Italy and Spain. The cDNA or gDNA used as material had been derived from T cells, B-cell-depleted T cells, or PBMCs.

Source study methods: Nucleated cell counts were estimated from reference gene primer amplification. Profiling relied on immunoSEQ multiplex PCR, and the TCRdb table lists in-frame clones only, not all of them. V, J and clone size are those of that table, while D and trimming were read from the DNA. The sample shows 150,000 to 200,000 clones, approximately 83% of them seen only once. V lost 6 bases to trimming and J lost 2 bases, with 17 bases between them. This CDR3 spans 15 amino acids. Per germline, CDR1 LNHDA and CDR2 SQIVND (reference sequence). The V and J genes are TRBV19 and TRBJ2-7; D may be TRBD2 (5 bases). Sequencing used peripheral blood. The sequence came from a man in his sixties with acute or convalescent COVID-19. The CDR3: CASSTDAGDTYEQYF. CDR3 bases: TGTGCCAGTAGCACGGACGCCGGGGATACCTACGAGCAGTACTTC.